What follows are 19 T cell receptor beta chains derived from one specimen sequenced in a study of cytomegalovirus exposure and HLA in healthy donors. With 60 Vbeta and 13 Jbeta primers, the PCR was carried out. TCRdb's copy holds only in-frame clones and misses some; the assay was immunoSEQ multiplex PCR. In the table there are 150,000 to 200,000 clones, over 75% of which are singletons. The sequencing sample was made of PBMCs. These receptors all come from a man aged 45-65 years in good health and CMV-seropositive.

This chain connects TRBV19 to TRBJ1-2; a possible D gene is TRBD1 (5 bases). Germline-derived CDR1 and CDR2 are LNHDA and SQIVND (reference sequence). This CDR3 spans 15 amino acids. Trimming shortened V by 6 bases and J by 9 bases, and 23 bases separated the two germline ends. CDR3 coding DNA: TGTGCCAGTAGCCCGGGGGACGGGCCCGGGAAAAGCTACACCTTC. It translates to CASSPGDGPGKSYTF.

This clone came up once. This chain joins TRBV30 and TRBJ1-2; 8 nucleotides agree with TRBD1. This CDR3 has 15 amino acids. Germline trimming cut 6 bases from V and 4 bases from J; bases unmatched to any gene: 13. CDR1 and CDR2 (germline): GTSNPN, SVGIG (reference sequence). The DNA for the CDR3 is TGTGCCTGCTCTGCTCGGCAGGGGGCTCCCTATGGCTACACCTTC. This gives the protein CACSARQGAPYGYTF.

This clone was detected only a few times. The chain links TRBV5-1 to TRBJ2-3, with TRBD1 matching 7 bases. The CDR3 sequence is 15 residues long. Germline V gives CDR1 SGHRS, CDR2 YFSETQ. V shed 4 bases, J shed 1 base, and the junction held 6 bases outside the gene matches. The CDR3 DNA is TGCGCCAGCAGCCAGGGGGACCCGGGCACAGATACGCAGTATTTT. This encodes CASSQGDPGTDTQYF. Complete variable domain (other parts from reference TRBV5-1 and TRBJ2-3): KAGVTQTPRYLIKTRGQQVTLSCSPISGHRSVSWYQQTPGQGLQFLFEYFSETQRNKGNFPGRFSGRQFSNSRSEMNVSTLELGDSALYLCASSQGDPGTDTQYFGPGTRLTVL.

The gene calls are TRBV6-5 and TRBJ1-1, with D maybe TRBD1 (5 bases). The germline V gene has CDR1 MNHEY and CDR2 SVGAGI. V was shortened by 6 bases and J by 1 base, with 9 bases between the two germline ends. The CDR3 extends over 13 amino acids. CDR3 in DNA: TGTGCCAGCAGGCGGGACCCGAACACTGAAGCTTTCTTT. It translates to CASRRDPNTEAFF.

V gene TRBV9 combines with J gene TRBJ2-5; D is undetermined. V lost 2 bases, J lost 4 bases, and 9 bases lay in between. Germline assignment: CDR1 SGDLS and CDR2 YYNGEE. This CDR3 contains 13 residues. This CDR3 is CASSVSQLETQYF. Written as DNA, the CDR3 is TGTGCCAGCAGCGTGTCACAGCTAGAGACCCAGTACTTC.

The V gene is TRBV2, the J gene TRBJ1-1, with D perhaps TRBD1 (6 bases). This CDR3 spans 15 amino acids. The ends were cut back, 5 bases at V and 1 base at J, with 14 bases in the middle. Per germline, CDR1 SNHLY and CDR2 FYNNEI. The CDR3, as DNA: TGTGCCAGCAGTCCACAGGGACCCGCGAACACTGAAGCTTTCTTT. Its translation: CASSPQGPANTEAFF. Drawing the rest from reference TRBV2 and TRBJ1-1, the complete variable domain is EPEVTQTPSHQVTQMGQEVILRCVPISNHLYFYWYRQILGQKVEFLVSFYNNEISEKSEIFDDQFSVERPDGSNFTLKIRSTKLEDSAMYFCASSPQGPANTEAFFGQGTRLTVV.

The chain couples TRBV18 to TRBJ2-7; 12 bases fit TRBD2. With V trimmed by 6 bases and J by 0 bases, 3 bases remained unmatched. Germline V gene lookup returns CDR1 KGHSH and CDR2 LQKENI. The CDR3 runs 15 residues. The CDR3: CASSRTSGDSYEQYF. The CDR3 bases are TGTGCCAGCTCCAGGACTAGCGGGGACTCCTACGAGCAGTACTTC.

This chain connects TRBV4-2 to TRBJ2-3, with 8 bases fitting TRBD2. Germline V gene sequence: CDR1 LGHNA, CDR2 YNFKEQ. V was pared by 0 bases and J by 2 bases, with 4 bases of the junction left unmatched. The CDR3 has 16 residues. DNA of the CDR3: TGTGCCAGCAGCCAAGAATTAGCGGGAAACACAGATACGCAGTATTTT. Translated: CASSQELAGNTDTQYF.

V gene TRBV5-8 combines with J gene TRBJ2-3; D remains ambiguous. V was cut by 0 bases and J by 2 bases, with 10 bases left in between. Germline V gene sequence: CDR1 SGHTS, CDR2 YDEGEE. The CDR3 is made up of 15 amino acids. The CDR3 loop is CASSLGAVTTDTQYF. DNA of the CDR3: TGTGCCAGCAGCTTGGGGGCAGTAACCACAGATACGCAGTATTTT.

This rearrangement joins TRBV5-4 to TRBJ1-5; D not certain. The V end lost 4 bases, the J end lost 1 base, and 15 bases lay between the germline ends. Looked up from germline, CDR1 is SGHNT and CDR2 is YYREEE (reference sequence). The length of the CDR3 is 16 residues. The CDR3 is CASSPAENGSNQPQHF. As DNA, the CDR3 is TGTGCCAGCAGCCCCGCGGAGAACGGGAGCAATCAGCCCCAGCATTTT.

The chain couples TRBV11-2 to TRBJ1-2; D is possibly TRBD1 (5 bases). The CDR3 is made up of 14 amino acids. Trimming cost V 4 bases and J 8 bases, with 17 bases left between them. Germline V gene lookup returns CDR1 SGHAT and CDR2 FQNNGV. CDR3 sequence reads: CASSSTTGQRGYTF. In DNA, the CDR3 is TGTGCCAGCAGCTCGACAACAGGACAACGGGGCTACACCTTC.

The chain joins TRBV9 to TRBJ1-1, with TRBD1 as a possible D gene (5 bases). The V and J ends lost 2 bases and 4 bases respectively, with 15 bases between them. The CDR3 runs to 15 residues. The V gene's germline CDR1 is SGDLS and CDR2 YYNGEE. CDR3 DNA sequence: TGTGCCAGCAGCGTGGGGCGCGACAGTAGCACTGAAGCTTTCTTT. Translated: CASSVGRDSSTEAFF.

The chain is built from TRBV7-3 and TRBJ2-5; D is perhaps TRBD1 (5 bases). Germline CDR1 reads SGHTA; CDR2 reads FQGTGA. This CDR3 is built from 14 residues. Trimming took off 5 bases at V and 7 bases at J, with 17 bases between the two ends. This CDR3 is CASSQTHAQGTQYF. As DNA, the CDR3 is TGTGCCAGCAGCCAAACCCACGCCCAGGGGACCCAGTACTTC.

V and J are TRBV2 and TRBJ1-6; D remains unclear. The germline gives CDR1 SNHLY, CDR2 FYNNEI. There are 15 residues in the CDR3. V gave up 10 bases and J gave up 5 bases, with 18 bases separating them. The chain's CDR3 is CANCRDEKDNSPLHF. In DNA, the CDR3 is TGTGCCAACTGCCGGGATGAGAAGGATAATTCACCCCTCCACTTT.

J is TRBJ2-3 and V is TRBV4-1; D is possibly TRBD2 (6 bases). The CDR3 extends over 18 amino acids. In germline, CDR1 is MGHRA, CDR2 YSYEKL. Between the trimmed V and J ends, which lost 0 bases and 4 bases, there was a span of 20 bases. This chain's CDR3 is CASSQDPATSRWADTQYF. DNA for the CDR3: TGCGCCAGCAGCCAAGACCCCGCGACTAGTCGTTGGGCAGATACGCAGTATTTT.

The chain recombines TRBV5-5 with TRBJ2-1, with D possibly matching TRBD1 (6 bases). CDR1 is SGHKS and CDR2 is YYEKEE in the germline V gene (reference sequence). The CDR3 covers 15 residues. Trimming left V 0 bases short and J 0 bases short, with 7 bases between. Here the CDR3 DNA reads TGTGCCAGCAGCTTGGTAGGGGGCTCCTACAATGAGCAGTTCTTC. It yields the protein CASSLVGGSYNEQFF.

The sample holds one count of this clone. The chain joins TRBV7-2 to TRBJ2-4, with D perhaps TRBD1 (5 bases). The CDR3 is 13 amino acids. V lost 1 base and J 9 bases, leaving 10 bases between the germline ends. Germline loops: CDR1 SGHTA, CDR2 FQGNSA. The CDR3 here is CASSLDRPGIQYF. The CDR3 DNA reads as TGTGCCAGCAGCTTAGACAGGCCGGGCATTCAGTACTTC.

The chain is built from TRBV4-1 and TRBJ2-7; 7 bases are shared with TRBD1. The germline CDR1 and CDR2 sequences are MGHRA and YSYEKL. The CDR3 has 15 amino acids. V gave up 3 bases and J gave up 5 bases; unmatched junction bases: 10. CDR3 residues: CASSHPPTGVNEQYF. The CDR3 nucleotides read TGCGCCAGCAGCCACCCCCCTACAGGGGTGAACGAGCAGTACTTC.

The CDR3 sequence is CATSRVRTGNYEQYF. CDR3 sequence (DNA): TGTGCCACCAGCAGAGTTCGGACAGGGAACTACGAGCAGTACTTC. The chain joins TRBV15 to TRBJ2-7; TRBD1 agrees at 8 bases. CDR1 LNHNV and CDR2 YYDKDF come from the germline V gene (reference sequence). The CDR3 consists of 15 residues. V lost 1 base and J lost 3; bases outside the gene matches: 5.